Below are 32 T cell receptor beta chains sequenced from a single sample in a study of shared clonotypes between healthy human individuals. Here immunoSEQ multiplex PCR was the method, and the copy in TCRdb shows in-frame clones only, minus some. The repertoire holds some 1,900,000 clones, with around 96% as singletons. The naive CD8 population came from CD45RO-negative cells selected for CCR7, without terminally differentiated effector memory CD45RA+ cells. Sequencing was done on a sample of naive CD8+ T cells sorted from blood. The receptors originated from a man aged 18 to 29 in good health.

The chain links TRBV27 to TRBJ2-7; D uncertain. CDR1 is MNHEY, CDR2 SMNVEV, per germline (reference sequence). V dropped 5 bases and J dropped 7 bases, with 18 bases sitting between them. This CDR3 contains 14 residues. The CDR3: CASSPRPVPQEQYF. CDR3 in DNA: TGTGCCAGCAGTCCAAGGCCGGTCCCCCAAGAGCAGTACTTC.

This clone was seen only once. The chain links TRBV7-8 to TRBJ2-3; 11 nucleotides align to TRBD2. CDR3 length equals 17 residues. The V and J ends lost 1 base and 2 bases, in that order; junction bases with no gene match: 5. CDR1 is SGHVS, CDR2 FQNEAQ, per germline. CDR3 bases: TGTGCCAGCAGCTTAGGGGCTAGCGGGGGGTTCACAGATACGCAGTATTTT. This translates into CASSLGASGGFTDTQYF.

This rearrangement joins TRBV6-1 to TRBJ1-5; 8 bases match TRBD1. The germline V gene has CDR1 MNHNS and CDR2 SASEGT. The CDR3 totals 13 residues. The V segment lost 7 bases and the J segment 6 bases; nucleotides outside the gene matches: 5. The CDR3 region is CASTRQGFQPQHF. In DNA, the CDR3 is TGTGCCAGCACCCGACAGGGGTTTCAGCCCCAGCATTTT.

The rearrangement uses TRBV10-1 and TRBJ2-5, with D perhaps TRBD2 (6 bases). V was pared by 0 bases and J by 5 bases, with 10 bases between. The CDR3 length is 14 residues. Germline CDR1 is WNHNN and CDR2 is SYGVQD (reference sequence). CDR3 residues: CASSESEGRETQYF. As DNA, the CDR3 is TGCGCCAGCAGTGAGTCGGAGGGGAGGGAGACCCAGTACTTC.

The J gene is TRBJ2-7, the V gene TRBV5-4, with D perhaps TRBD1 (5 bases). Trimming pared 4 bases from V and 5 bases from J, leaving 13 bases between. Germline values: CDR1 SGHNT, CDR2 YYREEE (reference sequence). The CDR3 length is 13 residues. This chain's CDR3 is CASSGQGKDEQYF. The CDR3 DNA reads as TGTGCCAGCAGCGGGCAGGGTAAAGACGAGCAGTACTTC.

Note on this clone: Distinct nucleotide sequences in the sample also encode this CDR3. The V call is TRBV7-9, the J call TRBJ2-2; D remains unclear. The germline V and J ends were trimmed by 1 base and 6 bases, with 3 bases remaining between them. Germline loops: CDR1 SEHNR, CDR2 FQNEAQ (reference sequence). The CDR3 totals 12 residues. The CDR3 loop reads CASSLGSGELFF. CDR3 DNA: TGTGCCAGCAGCTTAGGGTCCGGGGAGCTGTTTTTT.

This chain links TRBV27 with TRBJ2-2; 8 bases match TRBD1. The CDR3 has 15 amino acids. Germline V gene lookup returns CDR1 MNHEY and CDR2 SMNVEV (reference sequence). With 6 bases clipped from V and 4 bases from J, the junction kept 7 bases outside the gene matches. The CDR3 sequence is CASRALGQGTGELFF. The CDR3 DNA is TGTGCCAGCAGGGCACTAGGACAGGGCACCGGGGAGCTGTTTTTT.

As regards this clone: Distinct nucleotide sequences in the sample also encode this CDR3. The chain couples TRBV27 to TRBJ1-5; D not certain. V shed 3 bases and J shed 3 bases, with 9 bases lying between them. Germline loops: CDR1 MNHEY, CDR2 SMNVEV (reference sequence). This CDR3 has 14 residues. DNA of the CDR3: TGTGCCAGCAGTTTTGGGCAGCCCAATCAGCCCCAGCATTTT. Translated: CASSFGQPNQPQHF.

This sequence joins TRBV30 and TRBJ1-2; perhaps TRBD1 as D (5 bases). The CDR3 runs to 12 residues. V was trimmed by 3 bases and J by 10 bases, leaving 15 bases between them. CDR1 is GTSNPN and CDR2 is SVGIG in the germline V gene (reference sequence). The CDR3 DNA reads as TGTGCCTGGAGCTATGGGGGTGGGGACTACACCTTC. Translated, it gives CAWSYGGGDYTF. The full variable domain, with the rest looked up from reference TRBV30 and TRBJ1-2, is SQTIHQWPATLVQPVGSPLSLECTVEGTSNPNLYWYRQAAGRGLQLLFYSVGIGQISSEVPQNLSASRPQDRQFILSSKKLLLSDSGFYLCAWSYGGGDYTFGSGTRLTVV.

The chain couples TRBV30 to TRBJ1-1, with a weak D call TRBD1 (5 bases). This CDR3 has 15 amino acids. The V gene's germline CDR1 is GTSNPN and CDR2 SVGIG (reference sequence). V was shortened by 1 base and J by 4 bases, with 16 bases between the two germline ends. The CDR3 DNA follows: TGTGCCTGGAGTGCTTGGACGGTGGGGGGCACTGAAGCTTTCTTT. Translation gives CAWSAWTVGGTEAFF. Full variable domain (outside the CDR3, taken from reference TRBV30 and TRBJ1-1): SQTIHQWPATLVQPVGSPLSLECTVEGTSNPNLYWYRQAAGRGLQLLFYSVGIGQISSEVPQNLSASRPQDRQFILSSKKLLLSDSGFYLCAWSAWTVGGTEAFFGQGTRLTVV.

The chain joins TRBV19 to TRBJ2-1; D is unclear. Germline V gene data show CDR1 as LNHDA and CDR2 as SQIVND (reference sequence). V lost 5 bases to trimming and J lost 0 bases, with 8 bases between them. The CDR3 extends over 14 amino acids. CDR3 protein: CASSFIGSYNEQFF. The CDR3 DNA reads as TGTGCCAGTAGTTTTATCGGCTCCTACAATGAGCAGTTCTTC.

The CDR3 nucleotides are TGTGCCAGCAGTTACCCAGCGGGGGGAGGGGATACGCAGTATTTT. Amino acids: CASSYPAGGGDTQYF. The gene calls are TRBV6-6 and TRBJ2-3, with 9 bases lining up with TRBD2. J gave up 6 bases and V 2 bases, and 6 bases lay outside the gene matches. This CDR3 is built from 15 residues. Germline V gene lookup returns CDR1 MNHNY and CDR2 SVGAGI (reference sequence).

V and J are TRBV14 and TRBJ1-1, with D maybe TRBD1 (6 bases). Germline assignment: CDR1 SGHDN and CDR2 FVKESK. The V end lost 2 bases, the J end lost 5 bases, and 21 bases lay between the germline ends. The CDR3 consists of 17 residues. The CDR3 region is CASSQRVGAGLITEAFF. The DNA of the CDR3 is TGTGCCAGCAGCCAAAGGGTGGGGGCCGGGTTAATTACTGAAGCTTTCTTT.

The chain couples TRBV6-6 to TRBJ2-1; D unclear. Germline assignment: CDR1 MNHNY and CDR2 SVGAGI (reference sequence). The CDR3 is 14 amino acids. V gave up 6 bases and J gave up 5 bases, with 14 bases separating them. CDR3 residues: CASRGRGQNNEQFF. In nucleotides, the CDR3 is TGTGCCAGCAGGGGCAGAGGCCAGAACAATGAGCAGTTCTTC.

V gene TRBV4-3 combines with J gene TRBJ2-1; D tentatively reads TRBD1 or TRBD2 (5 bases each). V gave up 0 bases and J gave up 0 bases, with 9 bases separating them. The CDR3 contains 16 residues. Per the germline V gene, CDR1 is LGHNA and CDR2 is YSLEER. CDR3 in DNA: TGCGCCAGCAGCCAAGAGCCGGGGCTCTCCTACAATGAGCAGTTCTTC. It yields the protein CASSQEPGLSYNEQFF.

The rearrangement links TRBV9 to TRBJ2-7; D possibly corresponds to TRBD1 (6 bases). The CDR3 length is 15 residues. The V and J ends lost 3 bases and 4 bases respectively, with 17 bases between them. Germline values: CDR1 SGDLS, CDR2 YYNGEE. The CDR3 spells CASSASVGAYYEQYF. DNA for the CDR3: TGTGCCAGCAGCGCCTCCGTGGGGGCCTATTACGAGCAGTACTTC.

The CDR3 protein is CASSMFNSPLHF. CDR3 coding DNA: TGTGCCAGCAGTATGTTTAATTCACCCCTCCACTTT. The gene calls are TRBV28 and TRBJ1-6; D not resolved. CDR1 is MDHEN and CDR2 is SYDVKM in the germline V gene. V lost 5 bases to trimming and J lost 6 bases, with 5 bases between them. The CDR3 contains 12 residues.

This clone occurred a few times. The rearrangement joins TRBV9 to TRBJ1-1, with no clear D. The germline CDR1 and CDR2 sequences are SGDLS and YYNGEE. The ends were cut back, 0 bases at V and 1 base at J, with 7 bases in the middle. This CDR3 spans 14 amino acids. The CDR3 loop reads CASSVGGWNTEAFF. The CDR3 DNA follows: TGTGCCAGCAGCGTAGGAGGGTGGAACACTGAAGCTTTCTTT.

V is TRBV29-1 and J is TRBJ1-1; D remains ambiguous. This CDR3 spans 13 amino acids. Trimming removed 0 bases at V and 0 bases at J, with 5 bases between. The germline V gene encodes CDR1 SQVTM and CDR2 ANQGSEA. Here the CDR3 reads CSVEDPVNTEAFF. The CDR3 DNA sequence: TGCAGCGTTGAAGATCCGGTGAACACTGAAGCTTTCTTT.

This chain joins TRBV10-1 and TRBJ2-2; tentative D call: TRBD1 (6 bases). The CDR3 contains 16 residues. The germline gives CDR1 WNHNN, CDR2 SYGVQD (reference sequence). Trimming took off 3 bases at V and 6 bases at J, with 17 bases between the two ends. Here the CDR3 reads CASSELAGEGAGELFF. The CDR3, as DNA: TGCGCCAGCAGTGAATTGGCAGGGGAAGGAGCCGGGGAGCTGTTTTTT.

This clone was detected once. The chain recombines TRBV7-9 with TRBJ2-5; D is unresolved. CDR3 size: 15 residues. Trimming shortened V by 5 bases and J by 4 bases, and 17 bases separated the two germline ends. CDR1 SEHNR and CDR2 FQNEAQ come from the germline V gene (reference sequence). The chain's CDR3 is CASSVADSLPETQYF. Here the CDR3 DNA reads TGTGCCAGCAGCGTCGCAGATTCTCTCCCAGAGACCCAGTACTTC.

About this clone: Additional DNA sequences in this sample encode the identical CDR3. DNA for the CDR3: TGTGCCAGCAGTTTTGGCCCGAACACTGAAGCTTTCTTT. Amino acid sequence: CASSFGPNTEAFF. The chain couples TRBV28 to TRBJ1-1; no clear D gene. Per germline, CDR1 MDHEN and CDR2 SYDVKM. The V end was cut by 3 bases, the J end by 1 base, with 6 bases between. The CDR3 is 13 residues long.

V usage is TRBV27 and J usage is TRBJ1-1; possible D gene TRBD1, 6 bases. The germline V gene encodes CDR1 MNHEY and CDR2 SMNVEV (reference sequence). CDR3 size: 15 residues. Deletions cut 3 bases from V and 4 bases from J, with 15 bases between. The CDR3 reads CASSFYPRTVTEAFF. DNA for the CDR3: TGTGCCAGCAGTTTCTACCCTCGGACAGTCACTGAAGCTTTCTTT.

The CDR3 nucleotides read TGTGCCAGCAGCTTAGTCTTGGGGGAGAGCGCCTACAATGAGCAGTTCTTC. The encoded protein is CASSLVLGESAYNEQFF. The chain joins TRBV7-9 to TRBJ2-1; D tentatively reads TRBD1 or TRBD2 (5 bases each). V gave up 1 base and J gave up 2 bases, with 15 bases separating them. This CDR3 is 17 amino acids long. Germline V CDR1 and CDR2: SEHNR, FQNEAQ (reference sequence).

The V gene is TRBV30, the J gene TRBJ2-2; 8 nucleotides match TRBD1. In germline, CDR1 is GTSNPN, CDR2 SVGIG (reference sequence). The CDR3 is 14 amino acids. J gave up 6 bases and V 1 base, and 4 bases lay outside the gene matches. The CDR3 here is CAWSAWTGSGELFF. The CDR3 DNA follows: TGTGCCTGGAGTGCCTGGACAGGGTCCGGGGAGCTGTTTTTT.

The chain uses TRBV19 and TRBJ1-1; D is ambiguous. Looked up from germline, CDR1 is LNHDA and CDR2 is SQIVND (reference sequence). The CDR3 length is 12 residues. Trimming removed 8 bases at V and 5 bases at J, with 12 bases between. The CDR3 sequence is CASGEFGTEAFF. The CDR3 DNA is TGTGCCAGTGGCGAGTTCGGAACTGAAGCTTTCTTT.

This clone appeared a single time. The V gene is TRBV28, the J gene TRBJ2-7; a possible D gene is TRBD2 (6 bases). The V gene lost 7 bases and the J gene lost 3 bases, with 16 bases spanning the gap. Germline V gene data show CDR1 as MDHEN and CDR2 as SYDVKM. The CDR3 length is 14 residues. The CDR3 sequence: CASTPTGEDYEQYF. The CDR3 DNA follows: TGTGCCAGCACCCCCACGGGGGAAGACTACGAGCAGTACTTC. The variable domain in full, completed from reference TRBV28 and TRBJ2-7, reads DVKVTQSSRYLVKRTGEKVFLECVQDMDHENMFWYRQDPGLGLRLIYFSYDVKMKEKGDIPEGYSVSREKKERFSLILESASTNQTSMYLCASTPTGEDYEQYFGPGTRLTVT.

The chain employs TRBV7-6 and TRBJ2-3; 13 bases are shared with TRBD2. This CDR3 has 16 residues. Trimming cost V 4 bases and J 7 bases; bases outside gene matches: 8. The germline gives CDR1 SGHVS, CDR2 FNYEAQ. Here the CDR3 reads CASSSELAGGPNTQYF. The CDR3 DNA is TGTGCCAGCAGCTCCGAACTAGCGGGAGGGCCAAATACGCAGTATTTT.

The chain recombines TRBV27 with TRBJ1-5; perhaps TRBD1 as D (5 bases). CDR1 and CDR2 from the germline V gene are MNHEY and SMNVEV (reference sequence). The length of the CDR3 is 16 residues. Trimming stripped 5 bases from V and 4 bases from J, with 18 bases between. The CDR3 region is CASSLVFGGRNQPQHF. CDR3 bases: TGTGCCAGCAGTCTCGTTTTCGGGGGGAGGAATCAGCCCCAGCATTTT.

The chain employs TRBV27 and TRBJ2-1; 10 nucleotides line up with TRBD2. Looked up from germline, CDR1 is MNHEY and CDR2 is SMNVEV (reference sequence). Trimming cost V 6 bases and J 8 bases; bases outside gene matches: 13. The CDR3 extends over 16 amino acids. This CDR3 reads CASRPLQGLATDEQFF. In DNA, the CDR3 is TGTGCCAGCAGACCCTTACAGGGACTAGCGACGGATGAGCAGTTCTTC.

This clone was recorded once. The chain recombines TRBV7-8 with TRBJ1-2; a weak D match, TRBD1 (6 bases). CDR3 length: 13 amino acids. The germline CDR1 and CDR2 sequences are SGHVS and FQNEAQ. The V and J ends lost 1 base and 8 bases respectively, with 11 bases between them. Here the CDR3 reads CASSLDSGGGYTF. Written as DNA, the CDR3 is TGTGCCAGCAGCTTAGATAGCGGGGGCGGCTACACCTTC. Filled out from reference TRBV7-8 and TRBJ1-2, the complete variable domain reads GAGVSQSPRYKVAKRGQDVALRCDPISGHVSLFWYQQALGQGPEFLTYFQNEAQLDKSGLPSDRFFAERPEGSVSTLKIQRTQQEDSAVYLCASSLDSGGGYTFGSGTRLTVV.

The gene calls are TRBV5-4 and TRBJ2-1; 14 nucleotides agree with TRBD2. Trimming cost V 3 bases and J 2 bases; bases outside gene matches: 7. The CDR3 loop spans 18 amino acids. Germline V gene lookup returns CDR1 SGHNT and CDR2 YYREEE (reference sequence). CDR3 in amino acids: CASSSRLAGGLTYNEQFF. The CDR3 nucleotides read TGTGCCAGCAGCTCCAGACTAGCGGGGGGGCTAACCTACAATGAGCAGTTCTTC.